Here is one T cell receptor beta chain with its context. The data stem from a study of blood T cell repertoires in COVID-19. Whole-study context: The samples span acute and convalescent COVID-19 from the United States, Italy and Spain. Sample material is recorded as cDNA or gDNA derived from T cells, B-cell-depleted T cells, or PBMCs.

In the authors' workflow: It was from reference gene primer amplification that nucleated cell counts were estimated. Only in-frame clones appear in the TCRdb table, and some are missing; sequencing was by immunoSEQ multiplex PCR. From that table come the V and J calls and clone size; the DNA was used to work out D and trimming. Of about 200,000 clones listed, more than 85% were seen once; the top ten hold about 2.9%. Sequencing input: peripheral blood. The TCR sequence derives from a man aged 55 to 70 with acute or convalescent COVID-19.

CDR3 amino acids: CASSQDWGANTGELFF. DNA of the CDR3: TGTGCCAGCAGCCAAGATTGGGGGGCGAACACCGGGGAGCTGTTTTTT. J is TRBJ2-2 and V is TRBV3-1 (or the pseudogene TRBV3-2); a possible D gene is TRBD2 (6 bases). The germline gives CDR1 LGHDT, CDR2 YNNKEL (reference sequence). The CDR3 totals 16 residues. The V gene lost 0 bases and the J gene lost 0 bases, with 8 bases spanning the gap.